A single sample gave rise to the 10 T cell receptor beta chains below, sequenced in a study of T cell responses to AZD1222 COVID-19 vaccine. The assay was immunoSEQ multiplex PCR, and TCRdb's table has in-frame clones only and misses some. The sample holds 150,000 to 200,000 clones, around nine tenths seen once. This specimen consisted of peripheral blood, obtained 28 days after the second AZD1222 dose. The receptors here all came from an adult who received the AZD1222 COVID-19 vaccine.

The CDR3 DNA reads as TGTGCCAGCAGCCCCCCCGGGACAGATCACACCGGGGAGCTGTTTTTT. The encoded protein is CASSPPGTDHTGELFF. The V and J genes are TRBV7-3 and TRBJ2-2, with TRBD1 identical over 7 bases. CDR1 and CDR2 (germline): SGHTA, FQGTGA. V was pared by 5 bases and J by 3 bases, with 9 bases of the junction left unmatched. CDR3 length: 16 residues.

Only one count was recorded for this clone. V is TRBV19 and J is TRBJ2-2, with 10 bases identical to TRBD2. The CDR3 is 20 amino acids. Germline values: CDR1 LNHDA, CDR2 SQIVND (reference sequence). V lost 3 bases and J lost 4; bases outside the gene matches: 17. CDR3 loop: CASSIPKLFQRGGRTGELFF. The CDR3 DNA reads TGTGCCAGTAGTATCCCTAAACTCTTTCAGCGGGGGGGCCGCACCGGGGAGCTGTTTTTT.

The V and J genes are TRBV2 and TRBJ1-1; 8 nucleotides line up with TRBD1. Germline-derived CDR1 and CDR2 are SNHLY and FYNNEI. After removal of 5 bases from V and 6 bases from J, the junction contained 8 bases not matched to a gene. CDR3 length: 14 amino acids. CDR3 in DNA: TGTGCCAGCAGTCCCCGGACAGGGCTAGCTGAAGCTTTCTTT. This codes for CASSPRTGLAEAFF.

In this sample, this clone turned up once. The J gene is TRBJ2-7, the V gene TRBV11-2; 9 nucleotides match TRBD1. V trimming: 0 bases; J trimming: 1 base; junction bases outside the gene matches: 7. This CDR3 spans 17 amino acids. Germline CDR1 is SGHAT and CDR2 is FQNNGV. The CDR3 here is CASSLDSGTGFSYEQYF. The CDR3 bases are TGTGCCAGCAGCTTAGACTCCGGGACAGGGTTTTCCTACGAGCAGTACTTC.

The gene calls are TRBV6-5 and TRBJ1-2; weak D call: TRBD1 (6 bases). Germline CDR1 MNHEY, CDR2 SVGAGI. The CDR3 runs 15 residues. Trimming took 5 bases from V and 5 from J, leaving 18 bases between them. This CDR3 is CASSNSRGPSYGYTF. The CDR3 nucleotides read TGTGCCAGCAGTAATTCCAGGGGACCCTCATATGGCTACACCTTC.

The chain employs TRBV19 and TRBJ1-1, with 10 bases identical to TRBD1. V lost 3 bases and J lost 1; bases outside the gene matches: 5. CDR1 is LNHDA, CDR2 SQIVND, per germline (reference sequence). The CDR3 is 16 residues long. The CDR3 spells CASSMYDRGPNTEAFF. DNA of the CDR3: TGTGCCAGTAGTATGTATGACAGGGGGCCGAACACTGAAGCTTTCTTT.

V and J are TRBV7-3 and TRBJ1-2; TRBD1 aligns across 7 bases. CDR1 is SGHTA and CDR2 is FQGTGA in the germline V gene. V shed 6 bases and J 4 bases; nucleotides not matched to a gene: 11. This CDR3 has 15 amino acids. The CDR3 region is CASSSSTGRLYGYTF. CDR3 in DNA: TGTGCCAGCAGTTCCTCGACAGGGAGGCTCTATGGCTACACCTTC. Based on the CDR3 plus reference TRBV7-3 and TRBJ1-2, the full variable domain is GAGVSQTPSNKVTEKGKYVELRCDPISGHTALYWYRQSLGQGPEFLIYFQGTGAADDSGLPNDRFFAVRPEGSVSTLKIQRTERGDSAVYLCASSSSTGRLYGYTFGSGTRLTVV.

The rearrangement links TRBV7-9 to TRBJ2-7, with D possibly TRBD1 on 6 matching bases. Germline V gene sequence: CDR1 SEHNR, CDR2 FQNEAQ (reference sequence). The V gene lost 4 bases and the J gene lost 5 bases, with 6 bases spanning the gap. The CDR3 totals 11 residues. This CDR3 reads CASSYRDEQYF. The CDR3 DNA follows: TGTGCCAGCAGCTACAGGGACGAGCAGTACTTC.

The chain recombines TRBV7-9 with TRBJ2-7; no firm D call. Germline V gene lookup returns CDR1 SEHNR and CDR2 FQNEAQ (reference sequence). Between the trimmed V and J ends, which lost 5 bases and 0 bases, there was a span of 11 bases. CDR3 size: 14 residues. The CDR3 loop reads CASSPKPSSYEQYF. Written as DNA, the CDR3 is TGTGCCAGCAGCCCCAAGCCTAGCTCCTACGAGCAGTACTTC.

V usage is TRBV19 and J usage is TRBJ2-7; 11 bases align to TRBD2. Trimming at V came to 5 bases and at J to 4 bases, leaving 4 bases not matched to a gene. Germline V gene lookup returns CDR1 LNHDA and CDR2 SQIVND (reference sequence). The CDR3 loop spans 14 amino acids. CDR3 bases: TGTGCCAGTAGTGAGACTAGCGGGGTTTACGAGCAGTACTTC. Translated, it gives CASSETSGVYEQYF.